This note documents a single T cell receptor (beta chain) sequence. The data originate from a study of blood T cell repertoires in COVID-19. The overall study: There were acute and convalescent COVID-19 samples, and they came from the United States, Italy and Spain. From T cells, B-cell-depleted T cells, or PBMCs came the material, which was cDNA or gDNA.

Per the original methods: The assay estimated nucleated cells by amplifying reference gene primers. Here immunoSEQ multiplex PCR was the method, and the copy in TCRdb shows in-frame clones only, minus some. The V and J calls and the clone size are those of that table, but D and trimming were determined from the DNA. The sample gives around 400,000 clones, 70% to 90% of which show up once; 2% to 2.5% is in the top ten. Followed longitudinally, the Seattle patients had been enrolled during active infection. The source of this sequence is a woman aged 55-69 years with COVID-19, enrolled during active disease. Material: peripheral blood.

In DNA form, the CDR3 reads TGTGCCAGCAGCAGCGGGCCAATTAACTATGGCTACACCTTC. This encodes CASSSGPINYGYTF. The chain uses TRBV5-6 and TRBJ1-2, with D uncertain. Trimming cost V 4 bases and J 1 base, with 11 bases left between them. The germline V gene has CDR1 SGHDT and CDR2 YYEEEE. This CDR3 is built from 14 residues.